This TCR beta chain derives from a study of human T cells and chemical hapten exposure. Per the germline V gene, CDR1 is MNHEY and CDR2 is SMNVEV (reference sequence). V was shortened by 3 bases and J by 5 bases, with 16 bases between the two germline ends. The CDR3 is 15 residues long. This clonotype has a count of ten or more. Time point noted: patch test 2, 6 weeks after DPC sensitization. Treatment indicated: therapeutic diphenylcyclopropenone sensitization with weekly scalp DPC. One entry per CDR3 protein, called by TCRdb with MiXCR from the RACE reads. Of over 85,000 distinct CDR3 sequences in the sample, about 9.3% were seen once.

This chain uses TRBV27 with TRBJ1-1; D may be TRBD1 (6 bases). The sequencing here drew on whole blood, taken in connection with sensitization to the hapten diphenylcyclopropenone (DPC). This TCR came from a woman aged 35 to 49 with alopecia areata. Some clones in this sample may be carry-over from other donors' samples. CDR3 in DNA: TGTGCCAGCAGTTTGAGAGGGCAGGGGAGGACTGAAGCTTTCTTT. As protein: CASSLRGQGRTEAFF.